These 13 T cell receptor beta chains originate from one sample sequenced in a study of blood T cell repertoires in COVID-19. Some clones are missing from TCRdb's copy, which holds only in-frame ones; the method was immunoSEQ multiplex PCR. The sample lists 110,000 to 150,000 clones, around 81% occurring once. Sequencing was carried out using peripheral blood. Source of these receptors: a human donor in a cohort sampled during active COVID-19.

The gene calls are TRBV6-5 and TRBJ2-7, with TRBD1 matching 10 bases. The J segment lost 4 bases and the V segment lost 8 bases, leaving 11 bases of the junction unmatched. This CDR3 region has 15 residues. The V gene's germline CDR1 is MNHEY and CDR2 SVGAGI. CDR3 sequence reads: CASALPGQGLYEQYF. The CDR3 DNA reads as TGTGCCAGCGCACTACCGGGACAGGGGTTGTACGAGCAGTACTTC.

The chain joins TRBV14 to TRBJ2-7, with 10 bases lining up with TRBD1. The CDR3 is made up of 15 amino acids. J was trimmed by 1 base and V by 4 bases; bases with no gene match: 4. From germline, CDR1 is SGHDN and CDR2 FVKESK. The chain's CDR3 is CASSPMGQGSYEQYF. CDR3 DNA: TGTGCCAGCAGCCCGATGGGACAGGGGTCCTACGAGCAGTACTTC.

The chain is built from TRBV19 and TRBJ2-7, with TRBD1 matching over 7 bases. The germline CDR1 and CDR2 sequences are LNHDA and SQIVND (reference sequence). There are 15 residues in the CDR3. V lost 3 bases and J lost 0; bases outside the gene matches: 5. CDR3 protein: CASSIGDSSSYEQYF. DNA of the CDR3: TGTGCCAGTAGTATTGGGGACAGCAGCTCCTACGAGCAGTACTTC.

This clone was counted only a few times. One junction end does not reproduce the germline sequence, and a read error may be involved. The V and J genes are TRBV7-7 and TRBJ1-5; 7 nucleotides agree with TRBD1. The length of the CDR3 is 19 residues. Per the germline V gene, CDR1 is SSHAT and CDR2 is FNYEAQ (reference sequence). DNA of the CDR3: TGTGCTAGCAGCCTAGGTAGTCCCCGAGACAGGGATAGCAATCAGCCCCAGCATTTT. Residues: CASSLGSPRDRDSNQPQHF.

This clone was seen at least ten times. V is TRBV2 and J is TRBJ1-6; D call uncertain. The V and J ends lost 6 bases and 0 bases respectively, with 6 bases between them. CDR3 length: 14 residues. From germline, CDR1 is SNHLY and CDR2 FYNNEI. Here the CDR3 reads CASSESSYNSPLHF. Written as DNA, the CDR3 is TGTGCCAGCAGCGAGAGCTCCTATAATTCACCCCTCCACTTT.

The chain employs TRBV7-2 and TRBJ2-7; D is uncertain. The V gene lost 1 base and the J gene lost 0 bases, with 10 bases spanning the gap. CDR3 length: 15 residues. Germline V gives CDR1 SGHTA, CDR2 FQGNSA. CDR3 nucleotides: TGTGCCAGCAGCTTAGTGAGGTCGCCCTCCTACGAGCAGTACTTC. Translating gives CASSLVRSPSYEQYF.

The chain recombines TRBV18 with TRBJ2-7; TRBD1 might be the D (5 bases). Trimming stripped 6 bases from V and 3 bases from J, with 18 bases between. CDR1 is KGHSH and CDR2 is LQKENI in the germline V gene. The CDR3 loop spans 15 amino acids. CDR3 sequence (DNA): TGTGCCAGCTCCCAAGATAAGGGGCGCATCTACGAGCAGTACTTC. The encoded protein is CASSQDKGRIYEQYF.

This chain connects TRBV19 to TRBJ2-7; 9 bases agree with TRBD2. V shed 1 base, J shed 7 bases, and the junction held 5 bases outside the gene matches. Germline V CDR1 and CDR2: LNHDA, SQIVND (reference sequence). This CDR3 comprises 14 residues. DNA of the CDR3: TGTGCCAGTAGTATAGGGATTAGCGGGGGAGAGCAGTACTTC. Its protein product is CASSIGISGGEQYF.

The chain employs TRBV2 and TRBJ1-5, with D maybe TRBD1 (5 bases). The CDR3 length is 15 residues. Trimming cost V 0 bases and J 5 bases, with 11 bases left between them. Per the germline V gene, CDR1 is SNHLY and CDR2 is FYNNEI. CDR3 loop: CASSEALRGYQPQHF. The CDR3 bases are TGTGCCAGCAGTGAAGCGCTTCGGGGGTATCAGCCCCAGCATTTT.

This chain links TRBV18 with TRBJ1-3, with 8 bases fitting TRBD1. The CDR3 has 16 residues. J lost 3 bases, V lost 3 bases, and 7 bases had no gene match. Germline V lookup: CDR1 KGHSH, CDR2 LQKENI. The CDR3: CASSPPAGGNGNTIYF. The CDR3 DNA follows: TGTGCCAGCTCACCCCCGGCAGGGGGCAATGGAAACACCATATATTTT. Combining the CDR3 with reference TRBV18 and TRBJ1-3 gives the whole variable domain NAGVMQNPRHLVRRRGQEARLRCSPMKGHSHVYWYRQLPEEGLKFMVYLQKENIIDESGMPKERFSAEFPKEGPSILRIQQVVRGDSAAYFCASSPPAGGNGNTIYFGEGSWLTVV.

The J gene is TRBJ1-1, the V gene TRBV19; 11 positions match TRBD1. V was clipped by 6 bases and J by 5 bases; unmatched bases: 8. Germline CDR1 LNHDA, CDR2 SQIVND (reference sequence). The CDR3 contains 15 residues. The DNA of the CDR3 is TGTGCCAGTAGCACCAAGGACAGGGGGCAAACTGAAGCTTTCTTT. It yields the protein CASSTKDRGQTEAFF.

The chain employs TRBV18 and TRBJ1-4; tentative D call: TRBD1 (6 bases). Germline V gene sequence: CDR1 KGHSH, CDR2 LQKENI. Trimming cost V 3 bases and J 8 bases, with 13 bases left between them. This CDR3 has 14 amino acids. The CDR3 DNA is TGTGCCAGCTCACCCGACAGGATAACCGAAAAACTGTTTTTT. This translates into CASSPDRITEKLFF.

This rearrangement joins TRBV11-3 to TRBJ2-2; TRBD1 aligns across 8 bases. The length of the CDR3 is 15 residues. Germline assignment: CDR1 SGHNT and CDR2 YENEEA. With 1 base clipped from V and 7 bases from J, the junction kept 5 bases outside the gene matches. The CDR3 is CASSLGDRGGGELFF. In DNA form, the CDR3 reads TGTGCCAGCAGCTTAGGAGACAGGGGAGGCGGGGAGCTGTTTTTT.